A selection of T cell receptor beta chains follows, all from one sample in a study of early T cells in non-severe SARS-CoV-2 infection. TCRdb re-analysed the 5' RACE reads in MiXCR, keeping a single row per CDR3 protein. The sample consists of 20,000 to 30,000 distinct CDR3 sequences, about 4.6% of them appearing once. The sample comprised whole blood. The receptors were sampled from an adult who was a healthcare worker with PCR-confirmed SARS-CoV-2 infection or an uninfected control (not recorded which). Each CDR3 is given with its conserved first and last residue. The D gene is left open where the match is weak. Expanded clones are given a class, and other clones once, few, many or no size at all.

d_gene: -
abundance: many
j_gene: TRBJ1-2
v_gene: TRBV12-3/TRBV12-4
CDR3nt: TGTGCCAGCAGCCCCTCCGGGACCTCCTATGGCTACACCTTC
CDR3aa: CASSPSGTSYGYTF

d_gene: -
abundance: many
j_gene: TRBJ2-3
v_gene: TRBV5-1
CDR3nt: TGCGCCAGCAAGGATAGTTCTACGCAGTATTTT
CDR3aa: CASKDSSTQYF

d_gene: TRBD2
abundance: many
j_gene: TRBJ2-3
v_gene: TRBV6-5
CDR3nt: TGTGCCAGCAGTCTAGCGGGGGGCCCCACAGATACGCAGTATTTT
CDR3aa: CASSLAGGPTDTQYF

d_gene: -
abundance: many
j_gene: TRBJ1-1
v_gene: TRBV5-1
CDR3nt: TGCGCCAGCAGCTTGGTTCCAGGGTTTGGTGGTGAAGCTTTCTTT
CDR3aa: CASSLVPGFGGEAFF

d_gene: -
abundance: many
j_gene: TRBJ2-7
v_gene: TRBV7-2
CDR3nt: TGTGCCAGCAGCCGGGACTTGAGCTCCTACGAGCAGTACTTC
CDR3aa: CASSRDLSSYEQYF

d_gene: TRBD1
abundance: many
j_gene: TRBJ1-2
v_gene: TRBV24-1
CDR3nt: TGTGCCACCAGTGACTGGGACAGGGCGGACTACACCTTC
CDR3aa: CATSDWDRADYTF

d_gene: -
abundance: many
j_gene: TRBJ1-1
v_gene: TRBV12-3/TRBV12-4
CDR3nt: TGTGCCAGCAGTTGGAATCAGGGAAACACTGAAGCTTTCTTT
CDR3aa: CASSWNQGNTEAFF

d_gene: -
abundance: few
j_gene: TRBJ1-1
v_gene: TRBV7-2
CDR3nt: TGTGCCAGCAGCTTAACTTTGGGGGGAGAAGCTTTCTTT
CDR3aa: CASSLTLGGEAFF

d_gene: -
abundance: many
j_gene: TRBJ2-1
v_gene: TRBV7-2
CDR3nt: TGTGCCAGCAGCTTAGGGCCTCACCGCATTGAGCAGTTCTTC
CDR3aa: CASSLGPHRIEQFF

d_gene: -
abundance: many
j_gene: TRBJ2-7
v_gene: TRBV19
CDR3nt: TGTGCCAGTAGTAATTCGGAAGGATTGGAGCAGTACTTC
CDR3aa: CASSNSEGLEQYF

d_gene: TRBD1
abundance: -
j_gene: TRBJ2-2
v_gene: TRBV18
CDR3nt: TGTGCCAGCTCTGGGACAGGGACGAACACCGGGGAGCTGTTTTTT
CDR3aa: CASSGTGTNTGELFF

d_gene: TRBD2
abundance: many
j_gene: TRBJ2-5
v_gene: TRBV7-6
CDR3nt: TGTGCCAGCAGCGGCCTCGGGACTAGCGGGGCCCAAGAGACCCAGTACTTC
CDR3aa: CASSGLGTSGAQETQYF

d_gene: TRBD2
abundance: many
j_gene: TRBJ2-1
v_gene: TRBV20-1
CDR3nt: TGCAGTGCTAGTAACGGGGGGAGAACGGGTGAGCAGTTCTTC
CDR3aa: CSASNGGRTGEQFF

d_gene: -
abundance: -
j_gene: TRBJ2-3
v_gene: TRBV20-1
CDR3nt: TGCAGTGCTAGGGGGCGGCTTAGCACAGATACGCAGTATTTT
CDR3aa: CSARGRLSTDTQYF

d_gene: -
abundance: -
j_gene: TRBJ2-4
v_gene: TRBV12-3/TRBV12-4
CDR3nt: TGTGCCAGCAGTTTACAGGGATTGGTCGCCAAAAACATTCAGTACTTC
CDR3aa: CASSLQGLVAKNIQYF

d_gene: -
abundance: -
j_gene: TRBJ2-1
v_gene: TRBV5-1
CDR3nt: TGCGCCAGCAGTAAGGGGCCGGGAACCTACAATGAGCAGTTCTTC
CDR3aa: CASSKGPGTYNEQFF

d_gene: TRBD1
abundance: few
j_gene: TRBJ1-5
v_gene: TRBV20-1
CDR3nt: TGCAGTGCACACCCGGGACAGGGGGACCTAGCAGCTCAGCCCCAGCATTTT
CDR3aa: CSAHPGQGDLAAQPQHF

d_gene: -
abundance: many
j_gene: TRBJ2-1
v_gene: TRBV24-1
CDR3nt: TGTGCCACCAGTGCGTGGTTGGGGGATGAGCAGTTCTTC
CDR3aa: CATSAWLGDEQFF

d_gene: -
abundance: many
j_gene: TRBJ2-1
v_gene: TRBV4-2
CDR3nt: TGTGCCAGCAGCCGACTAGTCCACAATGAGCAGTTCTTC
CDR3aa: CASSRLVHNEQFF

d_gene: TRBD1
abundance: many
j_gene: TRBJ2-7
v_gene: TRBV10-2
CDR3nt: TGCGCCAGCATCGGACAGGGGTACGAGCAGTACTTC
CDR3aa: CASIGQGYEQYF

d_gene: -
abundance: many
j_gene: TRBJ2-1
v_gene: TRBV2
CDR3nt: TGTGCCAGCAGTGCCGACAGGGCGGGGATGAATGAGCAGTTCTTC
CDR3aa: CASSADRAGMNEQFF